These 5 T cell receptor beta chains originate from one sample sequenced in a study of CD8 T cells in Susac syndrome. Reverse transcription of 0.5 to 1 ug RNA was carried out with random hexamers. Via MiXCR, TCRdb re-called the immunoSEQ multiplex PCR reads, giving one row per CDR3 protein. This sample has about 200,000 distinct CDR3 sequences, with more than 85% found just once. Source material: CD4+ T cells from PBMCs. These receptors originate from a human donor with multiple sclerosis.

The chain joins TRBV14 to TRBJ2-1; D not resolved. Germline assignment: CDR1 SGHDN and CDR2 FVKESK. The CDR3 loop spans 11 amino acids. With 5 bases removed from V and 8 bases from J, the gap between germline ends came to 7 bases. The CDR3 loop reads CASSFQYEQFF. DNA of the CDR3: TGTGCCAGCAGCTTTCAGTATGAGCAGTTCTTC.

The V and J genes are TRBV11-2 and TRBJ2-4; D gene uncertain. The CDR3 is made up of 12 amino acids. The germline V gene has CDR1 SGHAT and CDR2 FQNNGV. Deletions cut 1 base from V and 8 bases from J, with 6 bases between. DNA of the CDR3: TGTGCCAGCAGCTTAGTAAGGGACATTCAGTACTTC. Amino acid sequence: CASSLVRDIQYF.

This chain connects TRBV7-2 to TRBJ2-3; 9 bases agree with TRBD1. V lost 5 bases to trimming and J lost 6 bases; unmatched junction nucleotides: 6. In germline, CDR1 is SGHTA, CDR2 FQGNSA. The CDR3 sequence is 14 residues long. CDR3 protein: CASSPRTGVDTQYF. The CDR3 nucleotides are TGTGCCAGCAGCCCCCGGACAGGGGTGGATACGCAGTATTTT.

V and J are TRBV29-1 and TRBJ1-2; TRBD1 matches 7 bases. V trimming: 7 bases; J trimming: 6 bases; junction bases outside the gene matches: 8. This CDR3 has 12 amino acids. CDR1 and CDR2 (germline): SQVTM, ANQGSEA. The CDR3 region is CSAYTGDNGYTF. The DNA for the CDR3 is TGCAGCGCCTACACAGGGGACAATGGCTACACCTTC. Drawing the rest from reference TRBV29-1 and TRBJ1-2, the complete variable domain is SAVISQKPSRDICQRGTSLTIQCQVDSQVTMMFWYRQQPGQSLTLIATANQGSEATYESGFVIDKFPISRPNLTFSTLTVSNMSPEDSSIYLCSAYTGDNGYTFGSGTRLTVV.

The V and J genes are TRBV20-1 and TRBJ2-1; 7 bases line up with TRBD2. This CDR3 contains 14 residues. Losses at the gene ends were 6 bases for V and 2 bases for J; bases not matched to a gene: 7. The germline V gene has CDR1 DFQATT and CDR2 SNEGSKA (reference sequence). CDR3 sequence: CSASKAGAYNEQFF. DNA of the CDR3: TGCAGTGCAAGCAAGGCGGGGGCCTACAATGAGCAGTTCTTC.